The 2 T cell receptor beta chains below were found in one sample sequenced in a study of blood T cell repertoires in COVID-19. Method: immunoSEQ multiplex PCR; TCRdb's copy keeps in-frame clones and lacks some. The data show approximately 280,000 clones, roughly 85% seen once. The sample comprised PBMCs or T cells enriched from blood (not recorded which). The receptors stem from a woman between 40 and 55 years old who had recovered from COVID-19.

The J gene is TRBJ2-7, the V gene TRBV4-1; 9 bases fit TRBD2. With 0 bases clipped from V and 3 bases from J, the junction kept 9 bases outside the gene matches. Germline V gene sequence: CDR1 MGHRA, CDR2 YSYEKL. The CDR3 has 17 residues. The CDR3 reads CASSQDQVSGSLYEQYF. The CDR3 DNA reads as TGCGCCAGCAGCCAAGATCAAGTTAGCGGGAGCCTCTACGAGCAGTACTTC.

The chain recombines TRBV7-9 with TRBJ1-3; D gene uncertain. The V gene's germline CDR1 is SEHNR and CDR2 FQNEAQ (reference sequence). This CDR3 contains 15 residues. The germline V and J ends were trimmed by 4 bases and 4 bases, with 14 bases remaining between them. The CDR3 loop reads CASSWPGVKGNTIYF. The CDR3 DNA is TGTGCCAGCAGCTGGCCCGGGGTCAAGGGAAACACCATATATTTT.